The 20 T cell receptor beta chains presented below share a single source sample, sequenced in a study of blood T cell repertoires in COVID-19. Clones were read by immunoSEQ multiplex PCR, and TCRdb kept only the in-frame ones, dropping some. Among some 85,000 clones, more than 75% were seen once, and the ten largest hold around 21%. Sequencing was performed on peripheral blood. Receptors were obtained from a woman of 80 years or more with active or convalescent COVID-19.

The chain couples TRBV30 to TRBJ2-5; 7 bases map to TRBD1. The CDR3 is 11 amino acids. V lost 8 bases to trimming and J lost 2 bases; unmatched junction nucleotides: 2. Germline-derived CDR1 and CDR2 are GTSNPN and SVGIG (reference sequence). CDR3 in DNA: TGTGCCCGGGGACAGCAAGAGACCCAGTACTTC. Translated: CARGQQETQYF.

The chain couples TRBV15 to TRBJ1-2, with D possibly matching TRBD1 (5 bases). Trimming took 2 bases from V and 8 from J, leaving 18 bases between them. CDR1 is LNHNV and CDR2 is YYDKDF in the germline V gene (reference sequence). The CDR3 covers 15 residues. CDR3 sequence (DNA): TGTGCCACCAGCAGAACGTCAGGGTTTAAGGGCGGCTACACCTTC. Its translation: CATSRTSGFKGGYTF.

The chain employs TRBV5-6 and TRBJ2-3; the D is unclear. The germline V and J ends were trimmed by 2 bases and 0 bases, with 10 bases remaining between them. The CDR3 loop spans 15 amino acids. The germline CDR1 and CDR2 sequences are SGHDT and YYEEEE. The CDR3 DNA reads TGTGCCAGCAGCTTTTCATTACACAGCACAGATACGCAGTATTTT. Translating gives CASSFSLHSTDTQYF.

The chain carries TRBV9 and TRBJ1-1; D remains unclear. Trimming stripped 4 bases from V and 5 bases from J, with 18 bases between. This CDR3 comprises 15 residues. Germline assignment: CDR1 SGDLS and CDR2 YYNGEE. The CDR3 here is CASSPSGRLSTEAFF. The CDR3 DNA is TGTGCCAGCAGCCCTTCGGGGAGGTTGAGTACTGAAGCTTTCTTT.

CDR3 loop: CASSPLIARGQETQYF. The CDR3 nucleotides read TGTGCCAGCAGCCCCCTGATCGCCAGGGGGCAAGAGACCCAGTACTTC. The V and J genes are TRBV7-9 and TRBJ2-5, with 7 bases fitting TRBD1. The CDR3 has 16 residues. The germline V gene encodes CDR1 SEHNR and CDR2 FQNEAQ (reference sequence). With V trimmed by 5 bases and J by 2 bases, 11 bases remained unmatched.

The V gene is TRBV11-2, the J gene TRBJ2-5; maybe TRBD1 (6 bases). The germline CDR1 and CDR2 sequences are SGHAT and FQNNGV. This CDR3 is built from 15 residues. Deletions cut 2 bases from V and 5 bases from J, with 15 bases between. The CDR3 DNA reads as TGTGCCAGCAGCTTAATTGAAGGGGGAGTGGAGACCCAGTACTTC. It codes for CASSLIEGGVETQYF. Complete variable domain (other parts from reference TRBV11-2 and TRBJ2-5): EAGVAQSPRYKIIEKRQSVAFWCNPISGHATLYWYQQILGQGPKLLIQFQNNGVVDDSQLPKDRFSAERLKGVDSTLKIQPAKLEDSAVYLCASSLIEGGVETQYFGPGTRLLVL.

The chain recombines TRBV6-2 or TRBV6-3 with TRBJ1-5, with D perhaps TRBD1 (5 bases). The CDR3 contains 14 residues. Looked up from germline, CDR1 is MNHEY and CDR2 is SVGEGT. The ends were cut back, 2 bases at V and 5 bases at J, with 10 bases in the middle. The CDR3 loop is CASSYDAGYQPQHF. CDR3 nucleotide sequence: TGTGCCAGCAGTTACGATGCAGGGTATCAGCCCCAGCATTTT.

V and J are TRBV5-8 and TRBJ2-7, with D maybe TRBD1 (5 bases). Per the germline V gene, CDR1 is SGHTS and CDR2 is YDEGEE. The CDR3 spans 10 residues. V lost 1 base and J lost 9, with 5 bases in between. The CDR3 here is CASSLQGQYF. The CDR3, as DNA: TGTGCCAGCAGCTTGCAGGGGCAGTACTTC.

This chain joins TRBV7-2 and TRBJ1-6, with 7 positions matching TRBD1. The junction had 10 bases not matched to a gene; V was cut back by 6 bases and J by 11 bases. The V gene's germline CDR1 is SGHTA and CDR2 FQGNSA. This CDR3 spans 14 amino acids. CDR3 nucleotide sequence: TGTGCCAGCAGGACAGGGTCACTCGTGGCACCCCTCCACTTT. Its protein product is CASRTGSLVAPLHF.

The V gene is TRBV4-3, the J gene TRBJ2-7, with TRBD2 matching 13 bases. This CDR3 has 15 amino acids. V was pared by 0 bases and J by 9 bases, with 5 bases of the junction left unmatched. CDR1 is LGHNA and CDR2 is YSLEER in the germline V gene. The CDR3 coding sequence is TGCGCCAGCAGCCAAGACACTAGCGGGGGGGATTGGCAGTACTTC. This sequence encodes CASSQDTSGGDWQYF.

In its sample, this clone was seen once. The chain is built from TRBV7-2 and TRBJ2-5; TRBD2 aligns across 7 bases. This CDR3 is 14 amino acids long. In germline, CDR1 is SGHTA, CDR2 FQGNSA. V shed 5 bases, J shed 1 base, and the junction held 4 bases outside the gene matches. The CDR3 region is CASSTASGQETQYF. The DNA of the CDR3 is TGTGCCAGCAGCACCGCTAGCGGCCAAGAGACCCAGTACTTC.

The rearrangement links TRBV24-1 to TRBJ2-1; D is uncertain. V was cut by 9 bases and J by 8 bases, with 16 bases left in between. The V gene's germline CDR1 is KGHDR and CDR2 SFDVKD. This CDR3 contains 13 residues. CDR3 sequence reads: CATSGSGSYEQFF. The CDR3 DNA follows: TGTGCCACCTCCGGTTCGGGTTCCTATGAGCAGTTCTTC.

This clone was counted between two and nine times. Here the CDR3 DNA reads TGTGCCAGCAGTTTATCGCTGAGTAAGAGCTACAATGAGCAGTTCTTC. It specifies CASSLSLSKSYNEQFF. The J gene is TRBJ2-1, the V gene TRBV27; no firm D call. This CDR3 has 16 residues. Germline V gene sequence: CDR1 MNHEY, CDR2 SMNVEV (reference sequence). Between the trimmed V and J ends, which lost 0 bases and 3 bases, there was a span of 12 bases.

The CDR3 region has the DNA TGTGCCAGCAGTGAAACAGGGGGAGTGACCCAGTACTTC. Its protein is CASSETGGVTQYF. This chain connects TRBV12-3 or TRBV12-4 to TRBJ2-5; TRBD1 matches at 8 bases. The length of the CDR3 is 13 residues. The junction had 6 bases not matched to a gene; V was cut back by 5 bases and J by 7 bases.

The chain is built from TRBV7-9 and TRBJ2-1; tentative D call: TRBD1 (5 bases). Germline V CDR1 and CDR2: SEHNR, FQNEAQ (reference sequence). The CDR3 extends over 12 amino acids. V shed 2 bases and J shed 9 bases, with 8 bases lying between them. The CDR3 reads CASSLTGTEQFF. In DNA, the CDR3 is TGTGCCAGCAGCTTAACAGGTACTGAGCAGTTCTTC.

The rearrangement joins TRBV19 to TRBJ2-2; a weak D match, TRBD1 (5 bases). This CDR3 region has 14 residues. V was pared by 3 bases and J by 5 bases, with 10 bases between. CDR1 LNHDA and CDR2 SQIVND come from the germline V gene (reference sequence). The CDR3 nucleotides read TGTGCCAGTAGTATCGACAGTTTTACCGGGGAGCTGTTTTTT. This translates into CASSIDSFTGELFF.

This clone was seen only a few times. The chain uses TRBV11-2 and TRBJ2-5; 9 nucleotides agree with TRBD1. The CDR3 extends over 17 amino acids. CDR1 and CDR2 (germline): SGHAT, FQNNGV. J was trimmed by 5 bases and V by 5 bases; bases with no gene match: 15. For the CDR3, the DNA is TGTGCCAGCAGCCGAACAGGGGGCATCGGAATCGGGGAGACCCAGTACTTC. Encoded protein: CASSRTGGIGIGETQYF.

The chain employs TRBV13 and TRBJ2-1; D remains unclear. The germline V gene has CDR1 PRHDT and CDR2 FYEKMQ (reference sequence). There are 17 residues in the CDR3. V was cut by 1 base and J by 2 bases, with 15 bases left in between. The CDR3 is CASSLEFGREAYNEQFF. CDR3 DNA sequence: TGTGCCAGCAGCTTAGAGTTTGGCAGAGAGGCCTACAATGAGCAGTTCTTC.

The rearrangement joins TRBV7-2 to TRBJ2-1; 8 nucleotides agree with TRBD2. V lost 5 bases and J lost 0; bases outside the gene matches: 15. The germline gives CDR1 SGHTA, CDR2 FQGNSA. The CDR3 totals 19 residues. The CDR3 sequence: CASSIISGGSQSSYNEQFF. The CDR3 DNA reads TGTGCCAGCAGCATTATCAGCGGGGGATCCCAAAGCTCCTACAATGAGCAGTTCTTC.

This sequence joins TRBV30 and TRBJ2-3; 7 bases fit TRBD1. The CDR3 runs to 14 residues. Germline CDR1 GTSNPN, CDR2 SVGIG (reference sequence). V was pared by 0 bases and J by 6 bases, with 6 bases of the junction left unmatched. DNA for the CDR3: TGTGCCTGGAGTGTTGGACAGGCGTCCGATACGCAGTATTTT. Translated: CAWSVGQASDTQYF.